These 14 T cell receptor beta chains came from one sample sequenced in a study of blood T cell repertoires in COVID-19. Measured with immunoSEQ multiplex PCR; TCRdb has only the in-frame clones, and not every one. Seen here are about 390,000 clones, 80% to 90% observed once, and the top ten hold 10%. The sequenced sample consisted of PBMCs or T cells enriched from blood (not recorded which). The origin of the receptors is a woman aged 45 to 65 who had recovered from COVID-19.

The V call is TRBV7-9, the J call TRBJ1-1; the D gene is possibly TRBD1 (5 bases). V was shortened by 4 bases and J by 6 bases, with 6 bases between the two germline ends. Germline V lookup: CDR1 SEHNR, CDR2 FQNEAQ (reference sequence). The CDR3 covers 11 residues. The CDR3 sequence is CASSSQAEAFF. CDR3 nucleotide sequence: TGTGCCAGCAGCTCACAGGCTGAAGCTTTCTTT.

The chain employs TRBV12-3 or TRBV12-4 and TRBJ1-2, with D unresolved. With 0 bases removed from V and 9 bases from J, the gap between germline ends came to 8 bases. This CDR3 contains 12 residues. Here the CDR3 reads CASSLAPQSYTF. DNA for the CDR3: TGTGCCAGCAGTTTAGCCCCCCAGAGCTACACCTTC.

The rearrangement uses TRBV5-6 and TRBJ2-5; 11 bases are a match to TRBD1. Trimming removed 3 bases from V and 4 bases from J; junction bases left unmatched: 8. This CDR3 is built from 16 residues. Germline assignment: CDR1 SGHDT and CDR2 YYEEEE. The CDR3 region is CASSSAGTGGLETQYF. The CDR3 coding sequence is TGTGCCAGCAGCTCGGCCGGGACAGGGGGTTTAGAGACCCAGTACTTC.

The rearrangement joins TRBV7-5 to TRBJ1-2; the D call of TRBD1 is as the table states it, not checked on the DNA. TRBV7-5 is a pseudogene. This CDR3 is built from 13 residues. The CDR3 sequence: CARSFTRVHGYTF. The CDR3 DNA reads TGTGCCAGAAGCTTCACCAGGGTCCATGGCTACACCTTC.

This clone was recorded a few times. The germline gene is not matched at one end of the junction; a read error may be the cause. This chain uses TRBV2 with TRBJ1-2; TRBD1 aligns across 9 bases. This CDR3 spans 13 amino acids. In germline, CDR1 is SNHLY, CDR2 FYNNEI. The CDR3 coding sequence is TGTGCCAGCAGCGTCAAAACAGGGGGCATGCGGGATTTC. Amino acids: CASSVKTGGMRDF.

The genes are TRBV6-5 and TRBJ1-5, with D uncertain. The V gene lost 6 bases and the J gene lost 7 bases, with 10 bases spanning the gap. The germline V gene has CDR1 MNHEY and CDR2 SVGAGI. The CDR3 covers 12 residues. The CDR3 reads CASSLGSQPQHF. Written as DNA, the CDR3 is TGTGCCAGCAGCCTCGGGAGCCAGCCCCAGCATTTT.

J is TRBJ2-7 and V is TRBV4-1; 9 bases line up with TRBD1. Germline V lookup: CDR1 MGHRA, CDR2 YSYEKL. J was trimmed by 3 bases and V by 6 bases; bases with no gene match: 6. This CDR3 comprises 14 residues. The chain's CDR3 is CASRQPGQGYEQYF. The CDR3 DNA follows: TGCGCCAGCAGGCAACCGGGACAGGGCTACGAGCAGTACTTC.

CDR3 in amino acids: CASSLVTGGRAYTF. For the CDR3, the DNA is TGCGCCAGCAGCTTGGTGACAGGGGGCCGGGCCTACACCTTC. The chain employs TRBV5-1 and TRBJ1-2; 10 bases match TRBD1. The J segment lost 10 bases and the V segment lost 0 bases, leaving 6 bases of the junction unmatched. Germline CDR1 SGHRS, CDR2 YFSETQ. This CDR3 is built from 14 residues.

The gene calls are TRBV30 and TRBJ2-2; D is unresolved. CDR3 length: 14 residues. V was trimmed by 4 bases and J by 2 bases, leaving 11 bases between them. The germline gives CDR1 GTSNPN, CDR2 SVGIG (reference sequence). The CDR3 DNA reads as TGTGCCTGGAACTCCTTAACCAACACCGGGGAGCTGTTTTTT. As protein: CAWNSLTNTGELFF. The whole variable domain, remainder taken from reference TRBV30 and TRBJ2-2, is SQTIHQWPATLVQPVGSPLSLECTVEGTSNPNLYWYRQAAGRGLQLLFYSVGIGQISSEVPQNLSASRPQDRQFILSSKKLLLSDSGFYLCAWNSLTNTGELFFGEGSRLTVL.

The chain is built from TRBV19 and TRBJ1-1; D is unclear. The CDR3 has 15 amino acids. Trimming left V 0 bases short and J 3 bases short, with 11 bases between. From germline, CDR1 is LNHDA and CDR2 SQIVND (reference sequence). CDR3 bases: TGTGCCAGTAGTATAGATCGGGGTTTTTACACTGAAGCTTTCTTT. It translates to CASSIDRGFYTEAFF.

This clone is a singleton in its sample. The chain couples TRBV4-3 to TRBJ1-3; 8 bases align to TRBD1. V lost 5 bases to trimming and J lost 1 base; unmatched junction nucleotides: 7. Germline lookup yields CDR1 LGHNA and CDR2 YSLEER. The CDR3 totals 16 residues. The CDR3: CASSEDRDESGNTIYF. CDR3 in DNA: TGCGCCAGCAGCGAGGACAGGGATGAGTCTGGAAACACCATATATTTT.

The chain couples TRBV2 to TRBJ2-5; D is unresolved. V gave up 8 bases and J gave up 5 bases, with 9 bases separating them. Germline V CDR1 and CDR2: SNHLY, FYNNEI. This CDR3 spans 11 amino acids. Written as DNA, the CDR3 is TGTGCCAGCCGGGTTTGGGAGACCCAGTACTTC. Translated, it gives CASRVWETQYF.

The genes are TRBV20-1 and TRBJ2-5; TRBD2 agrees at 9 bases. This CDR3 contains 14 residues. The trim removed 3 bases at V and 5 bases at J, leaving 7 bases unmatched. Germline-derived CDR1 and CDR2 are DFQATT and SNEGSKA (reference sequence). The CDR3 is CSASNGLAGETQYF. The CDR3 DNA reads TGCAGTGCTAGTAATGGGCTAGCGGGGGAGACCCAGTACTTC.

The chain recombines TRBV6-5 with TRBJ1-2; D perhaps matches TRBD1 (6 bases). CDR3 length equals 13 residues. The ends were cut back, 7 bases at V and 4 bases at J, with 13 bases in the middle. The V gene's germline CDR1 is MNHEY and CDR2 SVGAGI. The CDR3 region is CASTGDNFYGYTF. The CDR3 coding sequence is TGTGCCAGCACTGGGGACAATTTCTATGGCTACACCTTC.